Shown below are 25 T cell receptor beta chains from a single sample sequenced in a study of blood T cells in healthy people across ages. A second PCR of about 6 to 12 cycles used a sample-barcoded 5' primer and a J-beta primer mix. From the 5' RACE reads, TCRdb called clonotypes with MiXCR, one entry per CDR3 protein. The sample contains hundreds of thousands of distinct CDR3 sequences, 25% to 30% of which appear only once. The sequenced sample consisted of blood. Source of these receptors: an elderly woman in good health.

To note about this clonotype: A much larger clone differs by one base, so this may be a read error. The gene calls are TRBV20-1 and TRBJ1-6, with unresolved D. This CDR3 region has 18 residues. CDR1 is DFQATT and CDR2 is SNEGSKA in the germline V gene (reference sequence). Trimming removed 0 bases from V and 2 bases from J, with 17 bases in between. CDR3 sequence: CSARDLRGPSPYNSPLHF. The CDR3 bases are TGCAGTGCTAGAGATCTTCGAGGTCCGAGCCCCTATAATTCACCCCTCCACTTT.

This clonotype has at least ten counts. This chain joins TRBV5-1 and TRBJ2-7; the D gene is possibly TRBD1 (6 bases). The CDR3 loop spans 16 amino acids. Germline CDR1 is SGHRS and CDR2 is YFSETQ. V lost 0 bases and J 2 bases, leaving 15 bases between the germline ends. CDR3: CASSLGPTGPTYEQYF. Written as DNA, the CDR3 is TGCGCCAGCAGCTTGGGCCCTACAGGGCCTACCTACGAGCAGTACTTC.

This clonotype was seen ten or more times. At one of its ends the junction is not consistent with the germline gene, which may arise from a read error. The chain couples TRBV7-2 to TRBJ2-7; TRBD1 aligns across 11 bases. The CDR3 consists of 16 residues. CDR1 SGHTA and CDR2 FQGNSA come from the germline V gene. The CDR3 coding sequence is TGTGCCAGCAGCCTAGCGGGACAGGGGGTCTCCTACGAGCAGTACTTC. Protein: CASSLAGQGVSYEQYF.

This clonotype was counted at least ten times. This chain links TRBV7-2 with TRBJ2-3; TRBD1 matches at 9 bases. V lost 5 bases, J lost 8 bases, and 5 bases stayed unmatched. CDR1 and CDR2 from the germline V gene are SGHTA and FQGNSA. The CDR3 runs 13 residues. The CDR3 region has the DNA TGTGCCAGCAGCGCCAAGACAGGGGGTACGCAGTATTTT. This sequence encodes CASSAKTGGTQYF.

The sample holds many counts of this clonotype. The V call is TRBV20-1, the J call TRBJ1-5; tentatively, D is TRBD1 (6 bases). Trimming left V 6 bases short and J 4 bases short, with 19 bases between. The length of the CDR3 is 15 residues. Looked up from germline, CDR1 is DFQATT and CDR2 is SNEGSKA (reference sequence). The CDR3 region is CSATGHLGWNQPQHF. CDR3 DNA sequence: TGCAGTGCCACGGGACACCTAGGATGGAATCAGCCCCAGCATTTT.

Note on this clonotype: It may be a read error: a sequence one base away is much more abundant. This chain uses TRBV12-3 or TRBV12-4 with TRBJ2-3; 9 positions match TRBD2. This CDR3 is 15 amino acids long. The CDR3 here is CASSSGLASTDAQYF. CDR3 bases: TGTGCCAGCAGTTCTGGACTAGCGAGCACAGATGCGCAGTATTTT.

The chain couples TRBV20-1 to TRBJ1-3; 7 bases agree with TRBD1. J lost 8 bases, V lost 4 bases, and 2 bases had no gene match. CDR3 size: 11 residues. In germline, CDR1 is DFQATT, CDR2 SNEGSKA (reference sequence). CDR3 in amino acids: CSANRGDTIYF. CDR3 coding DNA: TGCAGTGCTAACAGGGGAGACACCATATATTTT.

Here the CDR3 reads CASNPTGGRSVEAFF. CDR3 sequence (DNA): TGCGCCAGCAACCCGACCGGGGGGCGCAGTGTTGAAGCTTTCTTT. V usage is TRBV5-1 and J usage is TRBJ1-1, with D perhaps TRBD1 (6 bases). Germline CDR1 reads SGHRS; CDR2 reads YFSETQ. CDR3 length: 15 amino acids. V dropped 6 bases and J dropped 7 bases, with 22 bases sitting between them.

Turning to this clonotype: A much larger clone lies one base from this, so it may be a read error. The CDR3, as DNA: TGTGCCAACAGCGATCCGGGACTACTGTTCGATACGCAGTATTTT. Its protein product is CANSDPGLLFDTQYF. This sequence joins TRBV7-9 and TRBJ2-3, with 7 bases that match TRBD2. The CDR3 covers 15 residues. CDR1 is SEHNR and CDR2 is FQNEAQ in the germline V gene (reference sequence).

Ten or more counts support this clonotype. The chain couples TRBV27 to TRBJ1-2; D ambiguous. CDR1 is MNHEY and CDR2 is SMNVEV in the germline V gene (reference sequence). The CDR3 totals 15 residues. V lost 5 bases and J 5 bases, leaving 18 bases between the germline ends. For the CDR3, the DNA is TGTGCCAGCAGTCACCAAGTCTCGGGAGGATATGGCTACACCTTC. Protein sequence: CASSHQVSGGYGYTF.

The V call is TRBV7-9, the J call TRBJ2-7; 8 bases map to TRBD1. Germline lookup yields CDR1 SEHNR and CDR2 FQNEAQ (reference sequence). V shed 7 bases, J shed 7 bases, and the junction held 24 bases outside the gene matches. The CDR3 is 18 amino acids. The CDR3 region has the DNA TGTGCCAGCAAAGGACAGGGCATGGCGGGGCACTCATGCAATGAGCAGTACTTC. It codes for CASKGQGMAGHSCNEQYF.

Comment on this clonotype: A much larger clone differs by one base, so this may be a read error. The V call is TRBV15, the J call TRBJ2-6, with D tentatively TRBD1 (5 bases). Germline CDR1 reads LNHNV; CDR2 reads YYDKDF (reference sequence). This CDR3 contains 14 residues. The CDR3 region is CATSSDSGANGLTF. CDR3 in DNA: TGTGCCACCAGCAGTGACTCTGGGGCCAACGGCCTGACTTTC.

V is TRBV27 and J is TRBJ1-5; perhaps TRBD1 as D (5 bases). The CDR3 contains 15 residues. V was trimmed by 1 base and J by 3 bases, leaving 10 bases between them. Germline V lookup: CDR1 MNHEY, CDR2 SMNVEV (reference sequence). The CDR3 is CASSLFSGYNQPQHF. The CDR3 DNA reads as TGTGCCAGCAGTTTATTTTCAGGGTACAATCAGCCCCAGCATTTT.

At least ten counts were recorded for this clonotype. The chain uses TRBV15 and TRBJ2-3, with D tentatively TRBD1 or TRBD2 (6 bases each). The CDR3 sequence is 17 residues long. Germline V lookup: CDR1 LNHNV, CDR2 YYDKDF (reference sequence). V was pared by 1 base and J by 6 bases, with 20 bases between. The CDR3 protein is CATSRAGAQGGSDTQYF. CDR3 DNA sequence: TGTGCCACCAGCAGAGCCGGAGCACAGGGAGGAAGCGATACGCAGTATTTT.

This clonotype was observed a handful of times. The chain is built from TRBV6-2 or TRBV6-3 and TRBJ1-1; 10 bases fit TRBD1. Germline lookup yields CDR1 MNHEY and CDR2 SVGEGT. CDR3 length: 14 residues. V trimming: 8 bases; J trimming: 5 bases; junction bases outside the gene matches: 8. The CDR3 spells CASQRTGGWTEAFF. DNA for the CDR3: TGTGCCAGCCAGAGGACAGGGGGTTGGACTGAAGCTTTCTTT.

This rearrangement joins TRBV6-1 to TRBJ1-5, with 11 bases identical to TRBD1. The junction had 6 bases not matched to a gene; V was cut back by 4 bases and J by 7 bases. The CDR3 consists of 15 residues. Germline lookup yields CDR1 MNHNS and CDR2 SASEGT. The CDR3 is CASSVSDRGPQPQHF. CDR3 coding DNA: TGTGCCAGCAGTGTTTCGGACAGGGGGCCCCAGCCCCAGCATTTT.

This clonotype was observed at least ten times. This chain connects TRBV20-1 to TRBJ2-3; D possibly corresponds to TRBD2 (5 bases). CDR1 and CDR2 from the germline V gene are DFQATT and SNEGSKA (reference sequence). CDR3 length equals 15 residues. Trimming stripped 4 bases from V and 1 base from J, with 15 bases between. The CDR3 bases are TGCAGTGCTATTCGAGCGGAACTAGGCACAGATACGCAGTATTTT. Translated, it gives CSAIRAELGTDTQYF.

Only a few counts were recorded for this clonotype. One base away lies a much larger clone, so this may be a sequencing read error. This rearrangement joins TRBV5-6 to TRBJ2-6, with 7 bases fitting TRBD1. Germline-derived CDR1 and CDR2 are SGHDT and YYEEEE. The CDR3 is 15 residues long. The CDR3 spells CASSFGTAGANVRTF. The DNA for the CDR3 is TGTGCCAGCAGCTTTGGGACAGCTGGGGCCAACGTCCGGACTTTC.

This clonotype was observed many times. The chain carries TRBV9 and TRBJ2-5; D is perhaps TRBD1 or TRBD2 (5 bases each). This CDR3 comprises 13 residues. The germline V gene encodes CDR1 SGDLS and CDR2 YYNGEE. V was pared by 0 bases and J by 9 bases, with 12 bases between. CDR3 nucleotides: TGTGCCAGCAGCGTAGGTGGGGACGGGGCCCAGTACTTC. Encoded protein: CASSVGGDGAQYF.

In its sample, this clonotype was seen many times. The chain joins TRBV6-2 or TRBV6-3 to TRBJ2-7; D perhaps matches TRBD1 (6 bases). CDR1 is MNHEY, CDR2 SVGEGT, per germline. The length of the CDR3 is 14 residues. V was clipped by 5 bases and J by 3 bases, with 14 bases between them. CDR3: CASSTTGWNYEQYF. In nucleotides, the CDR3 is TGTGCCAGCAGTACGACAGGTTGGAACTACGAGCAGTACTTC.

Points on this clonotype: A read error may produce the germline difference seen at one junction end. J is TRBJ1-1 and V is TRBV7-2; D is ambiguous. The CDR3 spans 13 residues. Germline V CDR1 and CDR2: SGHTA, FQGNSA. The chain's CDR3 is CASNLGLNTEAFF. CDR3 nucleotides: TGTGCCAGCAACTTAGGACTGAACACTGAAGCTTTCTTT.

This clonotype came up many times. The V and J genes are TRBV28 and TRBJ2-5; 7 positions match TRBD1. CDR1 and CDR2 (germline): MDHEN, SYDVKM. V lost 1 base to trimming and J lost 4 bases; unmatched junction nucleotides: 12. This CDR3 region has 17 residues. CDR3 coding DNA: TGTGCCAGCAGTTTATTAAACAGGGGCAGGGGAAGAGAGACCCAGTACTTC. Protein: CASSLLNRGRGRETQYF.

This clonotype was recorded a few times. V usage is TRBV6-4 and J usage is TRBJ1-1; no firm D call. CDR3 length: 14 residues. The ends were cut back, 6 bases at V and 4 bases at J, with 15 bases in the middle. The germline V gene encodes CDR1 MRHNA and CDR2 SNTAGT. CDR3 sequence reads: CASSPFSTGTEAFF. The CDR3 DNA sequence: TGTGCCAGCAGCCCATTCAGTACGGGCACTGAAGCTTTCTTT.

As to this clonotype: At one of its ends the junction is not consistent with the germline gene, which may arise from a read error. The rearrangement links TRBV7-2 to TRBJ2-5; 8 bases fit TRBD1. The CDR3 runs 20 residues. In germline, CDR1 is SGHTA, CDR2 FQGNSA. CDR3 coding DNA: TGTGCCAGCAACTTAGTATTTCCTGGGGCAGGGGGCGCGGGCTCGGAGACCCAGTACTTC. Its protein is CASNLVFPGAGGAGSETQYF.

For this clonotype: This may stem from a read error, because a much larger clone lies one nucleotide away. The chain links TRBV7-2 to TRBJ2-5, with TRBD2 identical over 13 bases. The trim removed 0 bases at V and 11 bases at J, leaving 12 bases unmatched. The germline gives CDR1 SGHTA, CDR2 FQGNSA. The CDR3 spans 17 residues. Here the CDR3 DNA reads TGTGCCAGCAGCTTAGCTCCGCGACTAGCGGGGGGACATGAGCAGTACTTC. Translating it yields CASSLAPRLAGGHEQYF.